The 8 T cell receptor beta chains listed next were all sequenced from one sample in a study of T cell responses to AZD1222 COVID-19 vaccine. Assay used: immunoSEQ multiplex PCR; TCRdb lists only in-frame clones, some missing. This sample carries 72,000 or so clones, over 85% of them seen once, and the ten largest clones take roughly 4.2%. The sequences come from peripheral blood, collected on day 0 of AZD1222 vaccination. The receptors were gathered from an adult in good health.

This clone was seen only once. CDR3 sequence reads: CASSPLEGTESTDTQYF. The CDR3 DNA sequence: TGTGCCAGCTCACCATTGGAAGGGACGGAAAGCACAGATACGCAGTATTTT. The V and J genes are TRBV18 and TRBJ2-3; D assignment may be TRBD1 or TRBD2 (5 bases each). The CDR3 length is 17 residues. CDR1 is KGHSH and CDR2 is LQKENI in the germline V gene. V lost 2 bases to trimming and J lost 0 bases, with 15 bases between them.

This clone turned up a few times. Written as DNA, the CDR3 is TGTGCCAGCAGGGGCGGTGTGAACACCGGGGAGCTGTTTTTT. Residues: CASRGGVNTGELFF. The chain employs TRBV2 and TRBJ2-2, with D unresolved. Germline V lookup: CDR1 SNHLY, CDR2 FYNNEI. This CDR3 comprises 14 residues. V lost 6 bases and J 1 base, leaving 9 bases between the germline ends.

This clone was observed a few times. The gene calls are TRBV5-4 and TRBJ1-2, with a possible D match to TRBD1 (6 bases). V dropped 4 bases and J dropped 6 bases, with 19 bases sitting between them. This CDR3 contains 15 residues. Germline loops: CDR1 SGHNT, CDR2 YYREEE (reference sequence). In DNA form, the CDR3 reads TGTGCCAGCAGCCCGAGTAGTGCACAGGGACATGGCTACACCTTC. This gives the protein CASSPSSAQGHGYTF.

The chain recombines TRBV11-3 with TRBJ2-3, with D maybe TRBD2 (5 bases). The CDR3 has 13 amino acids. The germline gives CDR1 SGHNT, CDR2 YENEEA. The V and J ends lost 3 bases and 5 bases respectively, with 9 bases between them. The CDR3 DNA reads TGTGCCAGCAGCTTCCCGGGGAGAGATACGCAGTATTTT. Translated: CASSFPGRDTQYF.

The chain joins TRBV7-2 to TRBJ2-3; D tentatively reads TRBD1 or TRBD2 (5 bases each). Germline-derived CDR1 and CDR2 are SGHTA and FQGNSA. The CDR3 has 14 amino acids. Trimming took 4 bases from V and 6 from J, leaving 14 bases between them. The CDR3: CASSWPGTDDTQYF. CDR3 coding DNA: TGTGCCAGCAGCTGGCCCGGGACGGACGATACGCAGTATTTT.

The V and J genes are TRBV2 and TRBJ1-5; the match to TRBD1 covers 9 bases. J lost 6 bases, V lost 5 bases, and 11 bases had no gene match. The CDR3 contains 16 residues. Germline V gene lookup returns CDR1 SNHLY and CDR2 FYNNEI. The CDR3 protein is CASSTWGQGSGQPQHF. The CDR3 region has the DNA TGTGCCAGCAGTACCTGGGGACAGGGTTCGGGTCAGCCCCAGCATTTT.

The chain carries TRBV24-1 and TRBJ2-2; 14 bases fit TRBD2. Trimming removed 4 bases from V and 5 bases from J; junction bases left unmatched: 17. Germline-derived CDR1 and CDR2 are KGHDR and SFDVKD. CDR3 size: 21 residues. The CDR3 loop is CATSELRRPGLAGVRTGELFF. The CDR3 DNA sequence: TGTGCCACCAGTGAACTACGCCGACCGGGACTAGCGGGAGTGCGGACCGGGGAGCTGTTTTTT.

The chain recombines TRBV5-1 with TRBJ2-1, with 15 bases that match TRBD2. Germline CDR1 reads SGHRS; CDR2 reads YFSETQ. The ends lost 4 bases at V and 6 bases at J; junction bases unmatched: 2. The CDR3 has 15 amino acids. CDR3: CASSRTSGGVNEQFF. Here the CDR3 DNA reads TGCGCCAGCAGCCGGACTAGCGGGGGGGTCAATGAGCAGTTCTTC.